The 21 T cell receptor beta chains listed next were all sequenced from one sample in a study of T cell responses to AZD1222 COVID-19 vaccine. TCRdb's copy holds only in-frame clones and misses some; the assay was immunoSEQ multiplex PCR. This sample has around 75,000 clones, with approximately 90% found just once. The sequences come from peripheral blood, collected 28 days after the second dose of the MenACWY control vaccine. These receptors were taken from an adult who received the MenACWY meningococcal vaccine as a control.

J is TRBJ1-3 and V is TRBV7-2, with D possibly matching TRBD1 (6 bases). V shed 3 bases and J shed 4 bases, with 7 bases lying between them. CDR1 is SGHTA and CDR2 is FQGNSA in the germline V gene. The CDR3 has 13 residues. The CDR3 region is CASSFTGGNTIYF. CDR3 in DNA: TGTGCCAGCAGCTTCACAGGGGGAAACACCATATATTTT. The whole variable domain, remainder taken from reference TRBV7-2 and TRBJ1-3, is GAGVSQSPSNKVTEKGKDVELRCDPISGHTALYWYRQSLGQGLEFLIYFQGNSAPDKSGLPSDRFSAERTGGSVSTLTIQRTQQEDSAVYLCASSFTGGNTIYFGEGSWLTVV.

CDR3 amino acids: CASSQGLIAGGRNEQFF. The CDR3 DNA sequence: TGTGCCAGCAGCCAAGGGTTAATAGCGGGGGGGAGGAATGAGCAGTTCTTC. V is TRBV14 and J is TRBJ2-1; 11 bases agree with TRBD2. The CDR3 spans 17 residues. J lost 7 bases, V lost 1 base, and 9 bases had no gene match. Looked up from germline, CDR1 is SGHDN and CDR2 is FVKESK. The variable domain in full, with the rest retrieved from reference TRBV14 and TRBJ2-1, is EAGVTQFPSHSVIEKGQTVTLRCDPISGHDNLYWYRRVMGKEIKFLLHFVKESKQDESGMPNNRFLAERTGGTYSTLKVQPAELEDSGVYFCASSQGLIAGGRNEQFFGPGTRLTVL.

The CDR3 nucleotides are TGTGCCAGCAGCACCCTGGACAGGACCGGGGAGCTGTTTTTT. It codes for CASSTLDRTGELFF. The chain uses TRBV5-4 and TRBJ2-2; TRBD1 matches at 7 bases. Germline CDR1 SGHNT, CDR2 YYREEE (reference sequence). CDR3 length: 14 amino acids. J was trimmed by 5 bases and V by 4 bases; bases with no gene match: 5.

The CDR3 region is CATSATGEGQPQHF. CDR3 bases: TGTGCCACCAGTGCAACAGGGGAGGGCCAGCCCCAGCATTTT. The V call is TRBV24-1, the J call TRBJ1-5; 7 nucleotides line up with TRBD1. This CDR3 has 14 amino acids. Germline V gene data show CDR1 as KGHDR and CDR2 as SFDVKD. The trim removed 5 bases at V and 7 bases at J, leaving 7 bases unmatched.

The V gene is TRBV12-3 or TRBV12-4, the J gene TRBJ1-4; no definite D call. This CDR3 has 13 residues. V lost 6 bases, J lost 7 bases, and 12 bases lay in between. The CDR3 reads CASRGRGSEKLFF. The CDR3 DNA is TGTGCCAGCAGGGGTCGTGGCAGTGAAAAACTGTTTTTT.

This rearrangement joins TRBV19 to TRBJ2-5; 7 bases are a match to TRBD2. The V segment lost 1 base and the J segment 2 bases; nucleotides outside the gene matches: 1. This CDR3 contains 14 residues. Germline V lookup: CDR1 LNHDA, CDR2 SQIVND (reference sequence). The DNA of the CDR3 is TGTGCCAGTAGTATAGCCGGGGGGCAAGAGACCCAGTACTTC. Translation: CASSIAGGQETQYF.

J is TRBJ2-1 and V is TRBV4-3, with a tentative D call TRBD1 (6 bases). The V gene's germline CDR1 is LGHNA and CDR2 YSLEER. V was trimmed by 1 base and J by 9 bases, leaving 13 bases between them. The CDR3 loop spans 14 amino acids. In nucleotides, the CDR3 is TGCGCCAGCAGCCAAGGCAGGGGCGGAGGTGAGCAGTTCTTC. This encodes CASSQGRGGGEQFF.

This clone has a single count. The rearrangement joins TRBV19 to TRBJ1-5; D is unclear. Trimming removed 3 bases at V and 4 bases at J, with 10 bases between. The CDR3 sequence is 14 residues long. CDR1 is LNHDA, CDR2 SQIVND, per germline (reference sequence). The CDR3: CASSIEQANQPQHF. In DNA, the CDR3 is TGTGCCAGTAGTATTGAACAAGCAAATCAGCCCCAGCATTTT.

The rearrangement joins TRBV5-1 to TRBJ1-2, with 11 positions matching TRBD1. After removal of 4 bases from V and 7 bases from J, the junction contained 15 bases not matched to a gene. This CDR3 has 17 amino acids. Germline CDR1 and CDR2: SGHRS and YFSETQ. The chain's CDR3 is CASSRSIIRTGGFGYTF. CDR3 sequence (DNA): TGCGCCAGCAGCCGCTCGATCATACGGACAGGGGGCTTTGGCTACACCTTC. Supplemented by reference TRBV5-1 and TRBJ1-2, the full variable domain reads KAGVTQTPRYLIKTRGQQVTLSCSPISGHRSVSWYQQTPGQGLQFLFEYFSETQRNKGNFPGRFSGRQFSNSRSEMNVSTLELGDSALYLCASSRSIIRTGGFGYTFGSGTRLTVV.

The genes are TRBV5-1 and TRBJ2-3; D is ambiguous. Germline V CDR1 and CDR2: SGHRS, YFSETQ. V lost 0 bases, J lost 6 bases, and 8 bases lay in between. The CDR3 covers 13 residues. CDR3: CASSLDSDDTQYF. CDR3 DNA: TGCGCCAGCAGCTTGGACAGCGACGATACGCAGTATTTT.

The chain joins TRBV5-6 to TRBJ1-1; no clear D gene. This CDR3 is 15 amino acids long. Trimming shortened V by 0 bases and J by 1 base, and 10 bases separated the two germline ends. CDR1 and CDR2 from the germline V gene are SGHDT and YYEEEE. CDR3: CASSLGAPQNTEAFF. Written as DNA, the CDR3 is TGTGCCAGCAGCTTGGGAGCCCCACAGAACACTGAAGCTTTCTTT.

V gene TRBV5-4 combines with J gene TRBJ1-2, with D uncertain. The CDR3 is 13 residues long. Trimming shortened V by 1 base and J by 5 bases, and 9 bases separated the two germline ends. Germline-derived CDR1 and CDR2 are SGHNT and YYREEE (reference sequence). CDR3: CASSLRTDYGYTF. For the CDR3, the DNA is TGTGCCAGCAGCTTGCGAACTGATTATGGCTACACCTTC.

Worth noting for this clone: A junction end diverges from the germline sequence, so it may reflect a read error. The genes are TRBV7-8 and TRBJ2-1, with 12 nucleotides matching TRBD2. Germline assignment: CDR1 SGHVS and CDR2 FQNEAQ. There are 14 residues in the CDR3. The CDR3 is CASSLAGGQGEQFF. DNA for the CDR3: TGTGCCAGCAGCCTAGCGGGGGGGCAAGGTGAGCAGTTCTTC.

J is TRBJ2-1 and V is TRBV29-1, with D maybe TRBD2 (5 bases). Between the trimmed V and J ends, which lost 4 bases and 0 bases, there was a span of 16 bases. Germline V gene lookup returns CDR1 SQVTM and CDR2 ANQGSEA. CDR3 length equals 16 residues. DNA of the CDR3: TGCAGCGTTGCACTCCCCGGGATTAGCTCCTACAATGAGCAGTTCTTC. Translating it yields CSVALPGISSYNEQFF.

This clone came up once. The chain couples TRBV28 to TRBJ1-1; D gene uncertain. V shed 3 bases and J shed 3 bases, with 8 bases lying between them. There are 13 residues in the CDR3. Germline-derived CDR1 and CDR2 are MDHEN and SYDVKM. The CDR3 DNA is TGTGCCAGCAGTTTGTCTGCTCACACTGAAGCTTTCTTT. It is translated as CASSLSAHTEAFF. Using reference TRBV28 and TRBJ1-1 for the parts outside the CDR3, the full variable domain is DVKVTQSSRYLVKRTGEKVFLECVQDMDHENMFWYRQDPGLGLRLIYFSYDVKMKEKGDIPEGYSVSREKKERFSLILESASTNQTSMYLCASSLSAHTEAFFGQGTRLTVV.

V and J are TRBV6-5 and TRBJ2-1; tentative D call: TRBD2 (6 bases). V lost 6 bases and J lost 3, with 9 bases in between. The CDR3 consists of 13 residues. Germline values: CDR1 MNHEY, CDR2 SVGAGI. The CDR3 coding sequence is TGTGCCAGCAGCCCCGGGAGCTACAATGAGCAGTTCTTC. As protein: CASSPGSYNEQFF.

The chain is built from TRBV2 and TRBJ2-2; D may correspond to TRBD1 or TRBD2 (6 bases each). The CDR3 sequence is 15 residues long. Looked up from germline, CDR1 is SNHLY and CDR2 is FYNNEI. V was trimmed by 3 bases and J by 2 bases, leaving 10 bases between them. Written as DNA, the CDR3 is TGTGCCAGCAGTGATACAGGGACTAACACCGGGGAGCTGTTTTTT. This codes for CASSDTGTNTGELFF.

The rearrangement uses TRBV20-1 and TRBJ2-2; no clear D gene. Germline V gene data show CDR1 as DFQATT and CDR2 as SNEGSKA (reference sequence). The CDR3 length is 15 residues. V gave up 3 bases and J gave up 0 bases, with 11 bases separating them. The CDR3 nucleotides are TGCAGTGCTAGTGCAGCCATCCCGAACACCGGGGAGCTGTTTTTT. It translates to CSASAAIPNTGELFF.

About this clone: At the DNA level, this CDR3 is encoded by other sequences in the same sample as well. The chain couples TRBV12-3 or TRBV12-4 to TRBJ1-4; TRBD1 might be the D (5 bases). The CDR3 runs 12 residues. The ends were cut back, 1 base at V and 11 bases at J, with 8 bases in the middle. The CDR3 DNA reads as TGTGCCAGCAGTTTAGGGGGACCGAAACTGTTTTTT. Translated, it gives CASSLGGPKLFF.

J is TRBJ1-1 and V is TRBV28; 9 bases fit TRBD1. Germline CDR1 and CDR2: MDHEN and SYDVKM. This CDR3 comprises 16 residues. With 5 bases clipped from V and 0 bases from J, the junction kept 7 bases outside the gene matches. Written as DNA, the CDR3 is TGTGCCAGCAGTCAAAGGACAGGGGTAATGAACACTGAAGCTTTCTTT. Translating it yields CASSQRTGVMNTEAFF. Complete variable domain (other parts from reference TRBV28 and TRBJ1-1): DVKVTQSSRYLVKRTGEKVFLECVQDMDHENMFWYRQDPGLGLRLIYFSYDVKMKEKGDIPEGYSVSREKKERFSLILESASTNQTSMYLCASSQRTGVMNTEAFFGQGTRLTVV.

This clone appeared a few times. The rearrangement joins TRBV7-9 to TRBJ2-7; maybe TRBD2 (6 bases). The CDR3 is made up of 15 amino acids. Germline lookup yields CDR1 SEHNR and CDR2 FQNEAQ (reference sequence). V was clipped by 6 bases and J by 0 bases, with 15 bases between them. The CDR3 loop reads CASRAGTEVSYEQYF. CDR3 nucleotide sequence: TGTGCCAGCAGGGCCGGGACTGAGGTCTCCTACGAGCAGTACTTC.